The 29 T cell receptor beta chains below all came from one sample that was sequenced in a study of T-cell memory formation after mild COVID-19. MiXCR, applied by TCRdb to the 5' RACE reads, yields one record per CDR3 protein. The table lists 470,000 or so distinct CDR3 sequences, roughly 18% of them singletons. Sequences were obtained from PBMCs or a T cell subset sorted from them (not recorded which). All receptors derive from a man between 18 and 29 years old who had mild COVID-19 (a few samples of this study predate the infection). Cell type and time point are not known.

V and J are TRBV6-1 and TRBJ2-2; 10 nucleotides align to TRBD1. Germline CDR1 reads MNHNS; CDR2 reads SASEGT. The CDR3 totals 17 residues. The V gene end was trimmed by 3 bases and the J gene end by 3 bases; junction bases not matched to a gene: 7. The CDR3 DNA is TGTGCCAGCAGTGAGACAGGGGGCGCAGGGGACACCGGGGAGCTGTTTTTT. It yields the protein CASSETGGAGDTGELFF.

The chain has TRBV6-5 and TRBJ2-4, with 7 bases that match TRBD1. V lost 0 bases, J lost 8 bases, and 1 base stayed unmatched. CDR1 MNHEY and CDR2 SVGAGI come from the germline V gene. The CDR3 spans 13 residues. CDR3 sequence: CASSYSGTDIQYF. The CDR3 DNA is TGTGCCAGCAGTTACTCAGGGACAGACATTCAGTACTTC.

The chain is built from TRBV4-1 and TRBJ1-1; D is undetermined. Germline-derived CDR1 and CDR2 are MGHRA and YSYEKL. The CDR3 totals 16 residues. The germline V and J ends were trimmed by 2 bases and 0 bases, with 13 bases remaining between them. The CDR3 loop is CASSQRWSGVNTEAFF. In DNA, the CDR3 is TGCGCCAGCAGCCAACGGTGGTCAGGAGTGAACACTGAAGCTTTCTTT.

The genes are TRBV6-6 and TRBJ2-3, with 7 bases matching TRBD2. In germline, CDR1 is MNHNY, CDR2 SVGAGI (reference sequence). V trimming: 8 bases; J trimming: 0 bases; junction bases outside the gene matches: 2. The CDR3 extends over 13 amino acids. The CDR3 here is CASCGGSTDTQYF. The CDR3 coding sequence is TGTGCCAGCTGCGGGGGTAGCACAGATACGCAGTATTTT.

In its sample, this clonotype was seen a few times. This rearrangement joins TRBV3-1 to TRBJ2-7; D is unclear. The ends were cut back, 5 bases at V and 0 bases at J, with 14 bases in the middle. The germline V gene has CDR1 LGHDT and CDR2 YNNKEL (reference sequence). The CDR3 length is 15 residues. DNA of the CDR3: TGTGCCAGCAGCAAAACGGCAGGCAACTCCTACGAGCAGTACTTC. Its translation: CASSKTAGNSYEQYF.

This clonotype was detected a few times. The CDR3 sequence is CASSLVPGSEQFF. The CDR3 DNA sequence: TGTGCCAGCAGCTTAGTTCCAGGGTCCGAGCAGTTCTTC. The V call is TRBV7-2, the J call TRBJ2-1; D might be TRBD1 (5 bases). The V and J ends lost 1 base and 10 bases respectively, with 11 bases between them. This CDR3 is 13 amino acids long. From germline, CDR1 is SGHTA and CDR2 FQGNSA.

This clonotype was observed a few times. The chain recombines TRBV3-1 with TRBJ2-1; D might be TRBD1 or TRBD2, each matching 5 bases. Trimming pared 4 bases from V and 15 bases from J, leaving 22 bases between. CDR3 length: 14 amino acids. Germline values: CDR1 LGHDT, CDR2 YNNKEL (reference sequence). Here the CDR3 DNA reads TGTGCCAGCAGCCGGGACCCCGGGTCCTTAGAGTTGTTCTTC. The encoded protein is CASSRDPGSLELFF.

The chain employs TRBV24-1 and TRBJ2-3; TRBD1 might be the D (5 bases). V shed 3 bases and J shed 3 bases, with 12 bases lying between them. In germline, CDR1 is KGHDR, CDR2 SFDVKD. This CDR3 is built from 15 residues. CDR3 nucleotide sequence: TGTGCCACCAGTGATATCCAGGGTTGGACAGATACGCAGTATTTT. Protein sequence: CATSDIQGWTDTQYF.

This chain connects TRBV7-8 to TRBJ2-5, with TRBD2 matching 8 bases. J was trimmed by 2 bases and V by 5 bases; bases with no gene match: 7. From germline, CDR1 is SGHVS and CDR2 FQNEAQ. The CDR3 is made up of 15 amino acids. The CDR3 protein is CASSPQRGFQETQYF. The DNA of the CDR3 is TGTGCCAGCAGCCCCCAGCGGGGGTTTCAAGAGACCCAGTACTTC.

This clonotype has at least ten counts. V is TRBV6-2 or TRBV6-3 and J is TRBJ2-2; D is uncertain. V gave up 2 bases and J gave up 7 bases, with 11 bases separating them. CDR1 and CDR2 (germline): MNHEY, SVGEGT. The CDR3 covers 14 residues. The CDR3 region has the DNA TGTGCCAGCAGTTACCATAGCCCGGGCGGGGAGCTGTTTTTT. This encodes CASSYHSPGGELFF.

The gene calls are TRBV7-2 and TRBJ2-5; D is tentatively TRBD1 or TRBD2 (5 bases each). V gave up 4 bases and J gave up 7 bases, with 16 bases separating them. CDR3 length equals 14 residues. Looked up from germline, CDR1 is SGHTA and CDR2 is FQGNSA. The CDR3 sequence is CASSWGRGEGTQYF. Written as DNA, the CDR3 is TGTGCCAGCAGCTGGGGTAGGGGCGAGGGGACCCAGTACTTC.

This clonotype occurred a few times. V usage is TRBV7-8 and J usage is TRBJ2-3; 7 positions agree with TRBD1. Germline CDR1 and CDR2: SGHVS and FQNEAQ. The V and J ends lost 5 bases and 2 bases, in that order; junction bases with no gene match: 19. CDR3 length equals 19 residues. CDR3: CASSLPTGSISSNTDTQYF. CDR3 in DNA: TGTGCCAGCAGCCTACCGACAGGGTCAATTAGCTCAAACACAGATACGCAGTATTTT.

The chain is built from TRBV5-1 and TRBJ2-5, with 7 nucleotides matching TRBD1. The CDR3 is 15 residues long. The J segment lost 2 bases and the V segment lost 4 bases, leaving 8 bases of the junction unmatched. CDR1 SGHRS and CDR2 YFSETQ come from the germline V gene. CDR3 in DNA: TGCGCCAGCAGCATTTTCGGACAGGATCAAGAGACCCAGTACTTC. Residues: CASSIFGQDQETQYF.

Only a few counts were recorded for this clonotype. This chain joins TRBV15 and TRBJ2-5; 8 bases map to TRBD2. Germline V gene lookup returns CDR1 LNHNV and CDR2 YYDKDF (reference sequence). The CDR3 totals 16 residues. The V gene end was trimmed by 3 bases and the J gene end by 5 bases; junction bases not matched to a gene: 11. The CDR3 spells CATSRTPLKRGETQYF. CDR3 nucleotide sequence: TGTGCCACCAGCAGGACCCCGCTGAAGCGGGGGGAGACCCAGTACTTC.

The V gene is TRBV7-8, the J gene TRBJ2-7; TRBD1 might be the D (6 bases). The CDR3 loop spans 14 amino acids. Trimming pared 3 bases from V and 3 bases from J, leaving 12 bases between. Germline-derived CDR1 and CDR2 are SGHVS and FQNEAQ. The DNA of the CDR3 is TGTGCCAGCAGCTTGGGAGACAGGATCTACGAGCAGTACTTC. Encoded protein: CASSLGDRIYEQYF.

Written as DNA, the CDR3 is TGCAGCGTGAGGACAGGGCGAGGCAATGAGCAGTTCTTC. Its translation is CSVRTGRGNEQFF. The V and J genes are TRBV29-1 and TRBJ2-1; 8 bases are shared with TRBD1. Germline V CDR1 and CDR2: SQVTM, ANQGSEA. After removal of 6 bases from V and 6 bases from J, the junction contained 7 bases not matched to a gene. The CDR3 covers 13 residues.

The chain joins TRBV20-1 to TRBJ1-3; D uncertain. V lost 1 base, J lost 0 bases, and 10 bases lay in between. This CDR3 region has 15 residues. Germline V gene data show CDR1 as DFQATT and CDR2 as SNEGSKA (reference sequence). In DNA, the CDR3 is TGCAGTGCTAGAGGTCGGCAGCTCTCTGGAAACACCATATATTTT. Its translation is CSARGRQLSGNTIYF.

There are a few counts of this clonotype. The chain has TRBV7-2 and TRBJ1-1; D call uncertain. There are 16 residues in the CDR3. CDR1 is SGHTA and CDR2 is FQGNSA in the germline V gene. V lost 2 bases, J lost 5 bases, and 18 bases lay in between. CDR3 sequence: CASSLIPTLLGTEAFF. CDR3 nucleotide sequence: TGTGCCAGCAGCTTAATTCCGACCCTGTTGGGAACTGAAGCTTTCTTT.

The rearrangement links TRBV14 to TRBJ2-3; D remains unclear. The V gene's germline CDR1 is SGHDN and CDR2 FVKESK. Trimming shortened V by 4 bases and J by 0 bases, and 11 bases separated the two germline ends. The CDR3 length is 15 residues. CDR3 sequence (DNA): TGTGCCAGCAGCCCCCTAGGGTCTAGCACAGATACGCAGTATTTT. It is translated as CASSPLGSSTDTQYF.

In this sample, this clonotype turned up a few times. This chain connects TRBV20-1 to TRBJ1-3; 12 bases are a match to TRBD1. Germline V gene lookup returns CDR1 DFQATT and CDR2 SNEGSKA (reference sequence). J was trimmed by 4 bases and V by 3 bases; bases with no gene match: 7. The length of the CDR3 is 16 residues. The CDR3 DNA reads TGCAGTGCTAGGGGGACAGGGGGCGCGTGGGGAAACACCATATATTTT. This sequence encodes CSARGTGGAWGNTIYF.

This clonotype was recorded a few times. The chain has TRBV15 and TRBJ2-7; D could derive from TRBD1 or TRBD2 (6 bases each). Germline V CDR1 and CDR2: LNHNV, YYDKDF (reference sequence). Trimming cost V 5 bases and J 5 bases, with 10 bases left between them. The CDR3 length is 12 residues. CDR3 region: CATSEGGDEQYF. The CDR3 DNA reads as TGTGCCACCAGCGAGGGGGGTGACGAGCAGTACTTC.

This clonotype was detected only a few times. V usage is TRBV10-3 and J usage is TRBJ2-3; the match to TRBD1 covers 7 bases. The CDR3 runs to 17 residues. V was clipped by 7 bases and J by 2 bases; unmatched bases: 15. Germline-derived CDR1 and CDR2 are ENHRY and SYGVKD. CDR3 bases: TGTGCCATCAAGAACCTGGGAAGGGGGCCCTCCACAGATACGCAGTATTTT. Translated, it gives CAIKNLGRGPSTDTQYF.

This clonotype has a single count. The CDR3 loop is CASSLLGPGGEQYV. The CDR3 DNA is TGTGCCAGCAGCTTGTTGGGGCCGGGGGGCGAGCAGTACGTC. The genes are TRBV5-6 and TRBJ2-7; 7 bases align to TRBD2. V lost 1 base, J lost 6 bases, and 7 bases stayed unmatched. CDR1 is SGHDT, CDR2 YYEEEE, per germline. CDR3 length equals 14 residues.

The chain links TRBV20-1 to TRBJ1-5; TRBD1 might be the D (5 bases). The CDR3 runs to 16 residues. CDR1 and CDR2 from the germline V gene are DFQATT and SNEGSKA (reference sequence). Trimming took off 4 bases at V and 2 bases at J, with 18 bases between the two ends. DNA of the CDR3: TGCAGTGCTATAGACCCGGAGGGGAAGGGCAATCAGCCCCAGCATTTT. Translating gives CSAIDPEGKGNQPQHF.

The CDR3 coding sequence is TGTGCCAGCAGCGCCAACCCTAGCGGGGGGCGGGAGTACTTC. Translated, it gives CASSANPSGGREYF. The chain has TRBV7-2 and TRBJ2-5, with 11 bases that match TRBD2. CDR1 is SGHTA, CDR2 FQGNSA, per germline. Germline trimming cut 5 bases from V and 12 bases from J; bases unmatched to any gene: 11. The CDR3 is 14 amino acids.

This clonotype has a handful of counts. The V and J genes are TRBV7-9 and TRBJ1-2; D is unclear. CDR3 length: 13 amino acids. Trimming left V 5 bases short and J 7 bases short, with 14 bases between. CDR1 is SEHNR, CDR2 FQNEAQ, per germline (reference sequence). DNA for the CDR3: TGTGCCAGCAGCCAAGACCTCATTTCTGGCTACACCTTC. It specifies CASSQDLISGYTF.

This clonotype was counted between two and nine times. The chain recombines TRBV12-3 or TRBV12-4 with TRBJ1-1; the match to TRBD1 covers 9 bases. The CDR3 runs 15 residues. V shed 10 bases and J 6 bases; nucleotides not matched to a gene: 15. The CDR3 is CATPRTGGARSEAFF. The CDR3 nucleotides read TGTGCCACCCCACGAACAGGGGGCGCTCGGTCTGAAGCTTTCTTT.

Only a few counts were recorded for this clonotype. This rearrangement joins TRBV9 to TRBJ2-2; D gene ambiguous. The CDR3 spans 16 residues. The germline V gene has CDR1 SGDLS and CDR2 YYNGEE. Trimming shortened V by 0 bases and J by 7 bases, and 16 bases separated the two germline ends. CDR3 nucleotide sequence: TGTGCCAGCAGCGTAGTAGGCAGTCTGACACACGGGGAGCTGTTTTTT. This gives the protein CASSVVGSLTHGELFF.

The CDR3 DNA sequence: TGCAGTGCCCGCGCGGGAGGGGCTAATGAAAAACTGTTTTTT. This encodes CSARAGGANEKLFF. The chain links TRBV20-1 to TRBJ1-4, with D tentatively TRBD1 (5 bases). CDR3 size: 14 residues. Trimming removed 6 bases at V and 3 bases at J, with 14 bases between. The germline V gene encodes CDR1 DFQATT and CDR2 SNEGSKA (reference sequence).